Listed here are 19 T cell receptor beta chains from one sample, sequenced in a study of spatial heterogeneity in lung cancer. TCRdb re-called the 5' RACE reads through MiXCR, storing one row per CDR3 protein. The sample shows 110,000 or so distinct CDR3 sequences, under 14% of them seen only once. The time point denotes: blood at routine non-recurrence follow-up after resection. The material was PBMCs, obtained at follow-up. The receptors originated from a female donor with early-stage non-small cell lung cancer.

The chain links TRBV9 to TRBJ2-5, with D perhaps matching TRBD2 (5 bases). The germline gives CDR1 SGDLS, CDR2 YYNGEE. The CDR3 extends over 13 amino acids. Trimming took 4 bases from V and 5 from J, leaving 12 bases between them. The CDR3 region is CASSRLQRETQYF. CDR3 bases: TGTGCCAGCAGCCGACTACAACGCGAGACCCAGTACTTC.

V usage is TRBV5-1 and J usage is TRBJ2-1; D gene uncertain. V shed 4 bases and J shed 0 bases, with 11 bases lying between them. CDR1 and CDR2 from the germline V gene are SGHRS and YFSETQ. There are 15 residues in the CDR3. The CDR3 sequence: CASSPMGFSYNEQFF. As DNA, the CDR3 is TGCGCCAGCAGCCCGATGGGCTTCTCCTACAATGAGCAGTTCTTC.

The chain has TRBV5-1 and TRBJ1-1; D not certain. The germline V and J ends were trimmed by 3 bases and 1 base, with 10 bases remaining between them. From germline, CDR1 is SGHRS and CDR2 YFSETQ. The CDR3 sequence is 14 residues long. Here the CDR3 reads CASSSRPKNTEAFF. The CDR3 nucleotides read TGCGCCAGCAGCTCCCGACCCAAGAACACTGAAGCTTTCTTT. The entire variable domain, with the rest obtained from reference TRBV5-1 and TRBJ1-1, is as follows: KAGVTQTPRYLIKTRGQQVTLSCSPISGHRSVSWYQQTPGQGLQFLFEYFSETQRNKGNFPGRFSGRQFSNSRSEMNVSTLELGDSALYLCASSSRPKNTEAFFGQGTRLTVV.

A few counts support this clonotype. The chain recombines TRBV7-3 with TRBJ2-1; 7 bases map to TRBD2. This CDR3 comprises 15 residues. Germline V gene sequence: CDR1 SGHTA, CDR2 FQGTGA. V shed 5 bases and J 10 bases; nucleotides not matched to a gene: 14. CDR3 amino acids: CASSPEVAGVGEQFF. In DNA form, the CDR3 reads TGTGCCAGCAGCCCCGAGGTCGCGGGAGTGGGAGAGCAGTTCTTC.

This clonotype was detected ten times or more. This chain connects TRBV28 to TRBJ2-1; a weak D match, TRBD1 (5 bases). The CDR3 is 12 amino acids. V lost 5 bases and J 7 bases, leaving 9 bases between the germline ends. The germline CDR1 and CDR2 sequences are MDHEN and SYDVKM. The DNA of the CDR3 is TGTGCCAGCAGTATCAGGGTGAATGAGCAGTTCTTC. This encodes CASSIRVNEQFF.

The chain is built from TRBV7-2 and TRBJ1-1; no clear D gene. Trimming pared 0 bases from V and 5 bases from J, leaving 10 bases between. Germline V gene lookup returns CDR1 SGHTA and CDR2 FQGNSA. The CDR3 has 14 residues. The CDR3 bases are TGTGCCAGCAGCTTAGCAGCGAGAAAAACTGAAGCTTTCTTT. Encoded protein: CASSLAARKTEAFF.

This clonotype was picked up a small number of times. Written as DNA, the CDR3 is TGTGCCACCAGCGAGGGCAATCAGCCCCAGCATTTT. Translating it yields CATSEGNQPQHF. This sequence joins TRBV24-1 and TRBJ1-5; D remains ambiguous. The germline V gene encodes CDR1 KGHDR and CDR2 SFDVKD. This CDR3 contains 12 residues. V was shortened by 7 bases and J by 2 bases, with 5 bases between the two germline ends.

This clonotype was counted a few times. The chain uses TRBV7-6 and TRBJ2-1, with 14 bases lining up with TRBD2. Germline CDR1 SGHVS, CDR2 FNYEAQ. This CDR3 is 15 amino acids long. Trimming at V came to 6 bases and at J to 7 bases, leaving 5 bases not matched to a gene. This CDR3 reads CASSFGTSGSNEQFF. For the CDR3, the DNA is TGTGCCAGCAGTTTCGGGACTAGCGGGAGTAATGAGCAGTTCTTC.

V gene TRBV5-1 combines with J gene TRBJ2-3; TRBD2 aligns across 14 bases. The CDR3 has 18 residues. Germline V gene lookup returns CDR1 SGHRS and CDR2 YFSETQ. V dropped 5 bases and J dropped 3; count of bases not matched to a gene: 11. CDR3 DNA sequence: TGCGCCAGCAGAAGGGGACTAGCGGGAGTCGTAGAAACAGATACGCAGTATTTT. This sequence encodes CASRRGLAGVVETDTQYF.

This clonotype was found a few times. The chain recombines TRBV11-2 with TRBJ2-7, with D possibly TRBD2 on 6 matching bases. Germline CDR1 and CDR2: SGHAT and FQNNGV. The CDR3 length is 13 residues. The V end lost 3 bases, the J end lost 3 bases, and 9 bases lay between the germline ends. The chain's CDR3 is CASSFGGLYEQYF. The CDR3 nucleotides read TGTGCCAGCAGCTTCGGGGGACTCTACGAGCAGTACTTC.

In DNA, the CDR3 is TGTGCCAGCAGTGCGGCTAGCGGGAGTCGTTTTAACAATGAGCAGTTCTTC. Protein sequence: CASSAASGSRFNNEQFF. The chain recombines TRBV28 with TRBJ2-1, with 10 bases that match TRBD2. Germline CDR1 MDHEN, CDR2 SYDVKM. Trimming at V came to 5 bases and at J to 5 bases, leaving 12 bases not matched to a gene. This CDR3 has 17 amino acids. Supplemented by reference TRBV28 and TRBJ2-1, the full variable domain reads DVKVTQSSRYLVKRTGEKVFLECVQDMDHENMFWYRQDPGLGLRLIYFSYDVKMKEKGDIPEGYSVSREKKERFSLILESASTNQTSMYLCASSAASGSRFNNEQFFGPGTRLTVL.

CDR3 in amino acids: CASSPSGQGKTEAFF. Written as DNA, the CDR3 is TGTGCCAGCTCACCTTCGGGACAGGGCAAAACTGAAGCTTTCTTT. V is TRBV18 and J is TRBJ1-1; 9 bases are shared with TRBD1. This CDR3 contains 15 residues. Germline values: CDR1 KGHSH, CDR2 LQKENI. V shed 3 bases and J 5 bases; nucleotides not matched to a gene: 7.

As regards this clonotype: A single base separates this from a much larger clone, so it may be a read error. The V and J genes are TRBV27 and TRBJ1-1; TRBD1 is a possible D gene (5 bases). The germline V gene encodes CDR1 MNHEY and CDR2 SMNVEV (reference sequence). CDR3 length: 14 amino acids. The CDR3 sequence is CASNLYQGGTEAFF. For the CDR3, the DNA is TGTGCCAGCAATTTATACCAGGGCGGCACTGAAGCTTTCTTT.

This clonotype showed up just a few times. This chain connects TRBV6-2 or TRBV6-3 to TRBJ1-1; D is unclear. Germline values: CDR1 MNHEY, CDR2 SVGEGT. CDR3 size: 12 residues. V gave up 6 bases and J gave up 6 bases, with 11 bases separating them. CDR3 sequence: CASRLRAAEAFF. DNA for the CDR3: TGTGCCAGCAGGCTTCGGGCCGCTGAAGCTTTCTTT.

In this sample, this clonotype turned up a few times. The chain has TRBV29-1 and TRBJ2-2; D uncertain. The V gene's germline CDR1 is SQVTM and CDR2 ANQGSEA. The V and J ends lost 8 bases and 0 bases respectively, with 7 bases between them. This CDR3 contains 12 residues. CDR3 sequence (DNA): TGCAGCACGCGGACGAACACCGGGGAGCTGTTTTTT. It yields the protein CSTRTNTGELFF.

This clonotype was counted ten times or more. The chain employs TRBV27 and TRBJ1-5, with D unclear. Trimming cost V 0 bases and J 0 bases, with 9 bases left between them. CDR1 MNHEY and CDR2 SMNVEV come from the germline V gene (reference sequence). The CDR3 is 16 residues long. CDR3 protein: CASSLSGPYSNQPQHF. The CDR3 DNA reads as TGTGCCAGCAGTTTATCTGGCCCCTATAGCAATCAGCCCCAGCATTTT.

This rearrangement joins TRBV4-3 to TRBJ1-5; D gene uncertain. This CDR3 contains 15 residues. Per germline, CDR1 LGHNA and CDR2 YSLEER. The V and J ends lost 1 base and 2 bases respectively, with 9 bases between them. The CDR3 loop reads CASSQVKGGNQPQHF. As DNA, the CDR3 is TGCGCCAGCAGCCAAGTGAAGGGAGGCAATCAGCCCCAGCATTTT.

This clonotype showed up just a few times. This chain uses TRBV29-1 with TRBJ1-2; weak D call: TRBD1 (5 bases). CDR1 is SQVTM, CDR2 ANQGSEA, per germline. Trimming cost V 7 bases and J 6 bases, with 15 bases left between them. The CDR3 loop spans 12 amino acids. The CDR3 sequence: CSAQGSSDGYTF. CDR3 coding DNA: TGCAGCGCCCAGGGCTCCTCCGATGGCTACACCTTC.

This rearrangement joins TRBV7-2 to TRBJ2-4, with D tentatively TRBD1 or TRBD2 (6 bases each). The CDR3 sequence is 17 residues long. V shed 6 bases and J shed 3 bases, with 21 bases lying between them. Germline V gene sequence: CDR1 SGHTA, CDR2 FQGNSA. As DNA, the CDR3 is TGTGCCAGCAGGCGGGACACGGTAGCCTCAGTCAAAAACATTCAGTACTTC. Translation: CASRRDTVASVKNIQYF.